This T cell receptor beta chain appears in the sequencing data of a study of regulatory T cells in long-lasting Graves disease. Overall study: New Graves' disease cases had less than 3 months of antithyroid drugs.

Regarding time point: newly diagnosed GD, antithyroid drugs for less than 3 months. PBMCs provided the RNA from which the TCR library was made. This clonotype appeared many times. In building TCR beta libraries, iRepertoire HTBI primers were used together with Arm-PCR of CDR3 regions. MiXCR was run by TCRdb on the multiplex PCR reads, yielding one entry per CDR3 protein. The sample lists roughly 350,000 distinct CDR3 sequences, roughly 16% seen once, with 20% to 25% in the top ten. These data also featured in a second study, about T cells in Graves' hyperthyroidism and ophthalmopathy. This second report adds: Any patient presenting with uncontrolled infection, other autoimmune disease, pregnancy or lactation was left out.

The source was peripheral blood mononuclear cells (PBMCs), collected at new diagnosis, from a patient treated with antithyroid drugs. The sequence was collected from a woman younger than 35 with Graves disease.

Written as DNA, the CDR3 is TGTGCCAGCAGCCCCACTAGTATGGAGACCCAGTACTTC. This encodes CASSPTSMETQYF. The rearrangement links TRBV28 to TRBJ2-5, with a tentative D call TRBD2 (5 bases). The V end lost 6 bases, the J end lost 5 bases, and 13 bases lay between the germline ends. This CDR3 is built from 13 residues. CDR1 is MDHEN, CDR2 SYDVKM, per germline.